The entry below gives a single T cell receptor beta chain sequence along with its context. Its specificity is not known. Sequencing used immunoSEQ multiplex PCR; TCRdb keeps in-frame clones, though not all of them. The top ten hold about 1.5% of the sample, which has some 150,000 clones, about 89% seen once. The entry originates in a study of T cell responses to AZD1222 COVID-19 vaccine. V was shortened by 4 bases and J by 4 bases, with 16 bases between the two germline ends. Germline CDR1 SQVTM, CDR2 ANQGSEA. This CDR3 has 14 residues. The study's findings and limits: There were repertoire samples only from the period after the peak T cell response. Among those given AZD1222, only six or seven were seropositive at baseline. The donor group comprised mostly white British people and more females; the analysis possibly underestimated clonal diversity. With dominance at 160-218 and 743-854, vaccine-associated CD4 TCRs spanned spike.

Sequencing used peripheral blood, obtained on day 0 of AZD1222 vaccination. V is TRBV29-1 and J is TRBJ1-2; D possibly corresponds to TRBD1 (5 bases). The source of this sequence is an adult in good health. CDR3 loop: CSVVRTGVSYGYTF. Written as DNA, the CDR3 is TGCAGCGTTGTACGTACGGGGGTTTCCTATGGCTACACCTTC.